This record covers a single T cell receptor beta chain. Its antigen is not known. V was trimmed by 6 bases and J by 0 bases, leaving 12 bases between them. The CDR3 runs to 15 residues. Germline CDR1 is LNHDA and CDR2 is SQIVND (reference sequence). The sample originates from a study of CD8 T cells in ankylosing spondylitis. Points from the study as a whole: Seemingly characteristic of ankylosing spondylitis blood was a TCR beta motif consisting of about 8 highly homologous variants.

TCRdb recomputed calls from the 5' RACE reads with MiXCR, one row per CDR3 protein. This sample has tens of thousands of distinct CDR3 sequences, with over 9% found just once. The sample consisted of blood, either unsorted or a sorted T cell fraction (not recorded which). The genes are TRBV19 and TRBJ2-1; D unresolved. The sequence was obtained from a male donor with ankylosing spondylitis or in good health (not recorded which). CDR3: CASSETLSSYNEQFF. DNA for the CDR3: TGTGCCAGTAGCGAGACTCTGAGCTCCTACAATGAGCAGTTCTTC.